The 22 T cell receptor beta chains below come from one sample, sequenced in a study of T-cell memory formation after mild COVID-19 (dated by TCRdb to the early 2020s). Receptors were amplified or captured by 5' RACE. Sequencer: Illumina NovaSeq 6000. TCRdb trimmed public reads at Q25 via fastp, called clones via MiXCR and kept in-frame beta chains. Rows with a matching CDR3 protein are joined into one entry that keeps the most common DNA and genes. The sample records about 470,000 distinct CDR3 sequences, roughly 25% of which are singletons. Under 15% of the sample belongs to the ten largest clones. What was sequenced was PBMCs or a T cell subset sorted from them (not recorded which). Source of these receptors: an adult woman who had mild COVID-19 (a few samples of this study predate the infection). The sample titles of this study are shuffled in the database, so cell type and time point are left out; the donor was told from shared clones.

A few counts support this clonotype. The CDR3 loop is CASADSVVYGYTF. The DNA for the CDR3 is TGTGCCTCCGCCGACTCCGTGGTCTATGGCTACACCTTC. V gene TRBV30 combines with J gene TRBJ1-2; no firm D call. The germline V gene encodes CDR1 GTSNPN and CDR2 SVGIG (reference sequence). The CDR3 contains 13 residues. Trimming took off 7 bases at V and 4 bases at J, with 16 bases between the two ends.

This clonotype was observed at least ten times. The rearrangement joins TRBV7-2 to TRBJ2-1, with D perhaps assigned TRBD1 or TRBD2 (5 bases each). The CDR3 consists of 15 residues. V shed 2 bases and J shed 5 bases, with 13 bases lying between them. Germline V gives CDR1 SGHTA, CDR2 FQGNSA. The CDR3 spells CASSLHSGTHNEQFF. In DNA form, the CDR3 reads TGTGCCAGCAGCTTACACTCCGGGACCCACAATGAGCAGTTCTTC.

This clonotype showed up just a few times. This rearrangement joins TRBV25-1 to TRBJ2-1; maybe TRBD1 (5 bases). Trimming left V 1 base short and J 8 bases short, with 15 bases between. CDR3 length: 15 amino acids. CDR1 and CDR2 (germline): MGHDK, SYGVNS. The CDR3 DNA reads TGTGCCAGCAGTGAATCCCGTGTAAGGGGCTATGAGCAGTTCTTC. Translating it yields CASSESRVRGYEQFF.

The chain has TRBV7-8 and TRBJ1-5; D ambiguous. The CDR3 has 14 residues. CDR1 is SGHVS and CDR2 is FQNEAQ in the germline V gene. Trimming left V 3 bases short and J 9 bases short, with 15 bases between. CDR3 protein: CASSLGRPNGPQHF. In DNA form, the CDR3 reads TGTGCCAGCAGCTTGGGTAGGCCCAATGGGCCCCAGCATTTT.

This clonotype appeared a few times. The chain is built from TRBV20-1 and TRBJ2-5; 8 bases match TRBD2. V gave up 0 bases and J gave up 2 bases; unmatched junction bases: 5. Per germline, CDR1 DFQATT and CDR2 SNEGSKA (reference sequence). The CDR3 consists of 15 residues. CDR3 sequence reads: CSARDRLAWQETQYF. The CDR3 DNA follows: TGCAGTGCTAGAGATAGACTAGCGTGGCAAGAGACCCAGTACTTC.

The V and J genes are TRBV5-1 and TRBJ2-1, with D perhaps matching TRBD1 (6 bases). The CDR3 loop spans 14 amino acids. V lost 1 base and J lost 5, with 10 bases in between. Germline CDR1 SGHRS, CDR2 YFSETQ. CDR3 sequence reads: CASSLTRGDNEQFF. DNA for the CDR3: TGCGCCAGCAGCTTGACCAGGGGCGACAATGAGCAGTTCTTC.

This chain uses TRBV5-5 with TRBJ1-5; D might be TRBD1 (5 bases). Trimming cost V 0 bases and J 4 bases, with 14 bases left between them. The CDR3 is 16 residues long. Germline CDR1 SGHKS, CDR2 YYEKEE (reference sequence). As DNA, the CDR3 is TGTGCCAGCAGCTTGGGAGGATCGGGGGGGAATCAGCCCCAGCATTTT. The encoded protein is CASSLGGSGGNQPQHF.

This chain joins TRBV5-5 and TRBJ2-7, with 12 bases aligning to TRBD2. With V trimmed by 5 bases and J by 5 bases, 8 bases remained unmatched. This CDR3 region has 15 residues. The germline gives CDR1 SGHKS, CDR2 YYEKEE (reference sequence). CDR3 in DNA: TGTGCCAGCAGTCCCCGACTAGCGGGGGCCCACGAGCAGTACTTC. It encodes CASSPRLAGAHEQYF.

The chain has TRBV5-1 and TRBJ2-3; 7 bases are a match to TRBD1. The CDR3 totals 16 residues. From germline, CDR1 is SGHRS and CDR2 YFSETQ. The trim removed 3 bases at V and 2 bases at J, leaving 9 bases unmatched. CDR3 coding DNA: TGCGCCAGCAGCTCCTACCGGGACAGTTTCACAGATACGCAGTATTTT. It specifies CASSSYRDSFTDTQYF. Filled out from reference TRBV5-1 and TRBJ2-3, the complete variable domain reads KAGVTQTPRYLIKTRGQQVTLSCSPISGHRSVSWYQQTPGQGLQFLFEYFSETQRNKGNFPGRFSGRQFSNSRSEMNVSTLELGDSALYLCASSSYRDSFTDTQYFGPGTRLTVL.

The chain employs TRBV10-2 and TRBJ2-7; 10 positions match TRBD2. V trimming: 2 bases; J trimming: 7 bases; junction bases outside the gene matches: 8. This CDR3 spans 15 amino acids. CDR1 is WSHSY, CDR2 SAAADI, per germline. The chain's CDR3 is CASSEISGGAKEQYF. The CDR3, as DNA: TGCGCCAGCAGTGAGATCAGCGGGGGGGCAAAAGAGCAGTACTTC.

This clonotype was seen a handful of times. The V call is TRBV29-1, the J call TRBJ2-1, with 7 bases lining up with TRBD2. J gave up 4 bases and V 2 bases, and 5 bases lay outside the gene matches. The germline gives CDR1 SQVTM, CDR2 ANQGSEA. The CDR3 length is 14 residues. CDR3 DNA sequence: TGCAGCGTTGAATCACGGGGGGAATACAATGAGCAGTTCTTC. It yields the protein CSVESRGEYNEQFF.

The chain joins TRBV7-9 to TRBJ2-1; 8 bases match TRBD2. Germline assignment: CDR1 SEHNR and CDR2 FQNEAQ (reference sequence). CDR3 size: 18 residues. The trim removed 1 base at V and 1 base at J, leaving 9 bases unmatched. CDR3 DNA: TGTGCCAGCAGCTTAGAGCGGACTAGCAGGTCGTCCTACAATGAGCAGTTCTTC. It translates to CASSLERTSRSSYNEQFF.

The rearrangement joins TRBV9 to TRBJ2-1; D is unresolved. This CDR3 spans 14 amino acids. The V gene lost 0 bases and the J gene lost 2 bases, with 6 bases spanning the gap. The V gene's germline CDR1 is SGDLS and CDR2 YYNGEE. CDR3 coding DNA: TGTGCCAGCAGCGTAGGTCAGACCTACAATGAGCAGTTCTTC. Translating gives CASSVGQTYNEQFF.

In its sample, this clonotype was seen a few times. The chain recombines TRBV5-1 with TRBJ2-2; TRBD1 matches at 10 bases. Trimming removed 3 bases from V and 4 bases from J; junction bases left unmatched: 6. The germline gives CDR1 SGHRS, CDR2 YFSETQ. The CDR3 loop spans 16 amino acids. In DNA form, the CDR3 reads TGCGCCAGCAGCTCCGGGACAGGGGTATCCACCGGGGAGCTGTTTTTT. Its protein product is CASSSGTGVSTGELFF. The whole variable domain, remainder taken from reference TRBV5-1 and TRBJ2-2, is KAGVTQTPRYLIKTRGQQVTLSCSPISGHRSVSWYQQTPGQGLQFLFEYFSETQRNKGNFPGRFSGRQFSNSRSEMNVSTLELGDSALYLCASSSGTGVSTGELFFGEGSRLTVL.

The chain combines TRBV11-2 with TRBJ1-1; the match to TRBD1 covers 9 bases. Looked up from germline, CDR1 is SGHAT and CDR2 is FQNNGV. J was trimmed by 6 bases and V by 6 bases; bases with no gene match: 11. This CDR3 spans 15 amino acids. CDR3 region: CASRSTRYRGPEAFF. CDR3 coding DNA: TGTGCCAGCAGGTCGACCCGGTACAGGGGGCCTGAAGCTTTCTTT.

This clonotype was detected a few times. The chain carries TRBV20-1 and TRBJ2-7; TRBD2 agrees at 8 bases. Germline V CDR1 and CDR2: DFQATT, SNEGSKA (reference sequence). There are 15 residues in the CDR3. J was trimmed by 3 bases and V by 5 bases; bases with no gene match: 12. The CDR3 loop reads CSASGIGTSGYEQYF. CDR3 DNA sequence: TGCAGTGCTTCCGGGATAGGAACTAGCGGCTACGAGCAGTACTTC.

This clonotype has just a few counts. The chain couples TRBV7-7 to TRBJ2-2, with 10 bases identical to TRBD2. Germline CDR1 SSHAT, CDR2 FNYEAQ (reference sequence). V shed 6 bases, J shed 1 base, and the junction held 5 bases outside the gene matches. The CDR3 extends over 16 amino acids. CDR3 sequence (DNA): TGTGCCAGCAGTACCATAGCGGGGGGGAACACCGGGGAGCTGTTTTTT. Its protein is CASSTIAGGNTGELFF.

The chain employs TRBV6-2 or TRBV6-3 and TRBJ2-1; 8 nucleotides agree with TRBD1. Germline values: CDR1 MNHEY, CDR2 SVGEGT. With V trimmed by 5 bases and J by 6 bases, 3 bases remained unmatched. The length of the CDR3 is 13 residues. The CDR3 sequence is CASSIGQGNEQFF. CDR3 in DNA: TGTGCCAGCAGTATCGGACAGGGCAATGAGCAGTTCTTC.

This chain joins TRBV6-6 and TRBJ1-5, with 10 bases matching TRBD1. Germline values: CDR1 MNHNY, CDR2 SVGAGI (reference sequence). The junction had 11 bases not matched to a gene; V was cut back by 7 bases and J by 11 bases. This CDR3 has 14 residues. This CDR3 is CASTLTGGPSAQHF. In DNA form, the CDR3 reads TGTGCCAGCACCCTGACAGGGGGCCCCTCGGCCCAGCATTTT.

The table lists this clonotype with a few counts. V gene TRBV20-1 combines with J gene TRBJ2-3; D may correspond to TRBD1 or TRBD2 (6 bases each). CDR1 and CDR2 from the germline V gene are DFQATT and SNEGSKA (reference sequence). V was trimmed by 0 bases and J by 5 bases, leaving 15 bases between them. The CDR3 has 15 amino acids. The CDR3 coding sequence is TGCAGTGCTAGAGATCGAGGGGGGAATTTAGATACGCAGTATTTT. Protein product: CSARDRGGNLDTQYF.

This clonotype was observed a few times. The chain couples TRBV7-2 to TRBJ2-7; D not certain. The CDR3 covers 13 residues. Germline values: CDR1 SGHTA, CDR2 FQGNSA. Trimming removed 4 bases at V and 0 bases at J, with 7 bases between. The CDR3 sequence is CASSSYISYEQYF. The CDR3 DNA sequence: TGTGCCAGCAGCTCTTACATCTCCTACGAGCAGTACTTC.

The chain carries TRBV7-2 and TRBJ2-3; possible D gene TRBD2, 5 bases. The CDR3 runs to 16 residues. Deletions cut 1 base from V and 2 bases from J, with 13 bases between. The germline V gene encodes CDR1 SGHTA and CDR2 FQGNSA. CDR3: CASSLGRGILTDTQYF. In DNA, the CDR3 is TGTGCCAGCAGCTTAGGTCGGGGTATCCTCACAGATACGCAGTATTTT.